The clone carrying this T cell receptor (beta chain) has more than one count but fewer than ten. These data are taken from a study of blood T cell repertoires in COVID-19. Clones were read by immunoSEQ multiplex PCR, and TCRdb kept only the in-frame ones, dropping some. The repertoire consists of over 200,000 clones, with about 85% occurring once and the leading ten covering approximately 11%. This CDR3 has 15 residues. Germline CDR1 SGHRS, CDR2 YFSETQ. J gave up 1 base and V 5 bases, and 7 bases lay outside the gene matches. The sequence came from a young man who had recovered from COVID-19. The rearrangement links TRBV5-1 to TRBJ2-7; 9 bases map to TRBD1. Sequences were obtained from PBMCs or T cells enriched from blood (not recorded which). CDR3 residues: CASRLPGTGSYEQYF. In DNA form, the CDR3 reads TGCGCCAGCAGACTCCCCGGGACAGGGTCCTACGAGCAGTACTTC. Supplemented by reference TRBV5-1 and TRBJ2-7, the full variable domain reads KAGVTQTPRYLIKTRGQQVTLSCSPISGHRSVSWYQQTPGQGLQFLFEYFSETQRNKGNFPGRFSGRQFSNSRSEMNVSTLELGDSALYLCASRLPGTGSYEQYFGPGTRLTVT.